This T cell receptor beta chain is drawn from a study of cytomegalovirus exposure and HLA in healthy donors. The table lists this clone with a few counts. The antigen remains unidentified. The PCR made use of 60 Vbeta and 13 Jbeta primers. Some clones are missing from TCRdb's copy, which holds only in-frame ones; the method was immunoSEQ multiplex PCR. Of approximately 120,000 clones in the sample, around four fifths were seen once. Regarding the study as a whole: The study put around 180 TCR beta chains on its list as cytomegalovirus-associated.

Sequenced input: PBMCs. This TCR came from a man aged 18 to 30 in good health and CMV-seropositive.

The CDR3 DNA reads TGCGCCAGCAGCTCCGGGACAGGGGGCCTGTCGCGAGGCTACACCTTC. It encodes CASSSGTGGLSRGYTF. This chain connects TRBV5-1 to TRBJ1-2; 12 bases are a match to TRBD1. J was trimmed by 8 bases and V by 3 bases; bases with no gene match: 11. The CDR3 loop spans 16 amino acids. Germline CDR1 and CDR2: SGHRS and YFSETQ. The full variable domain, rest sourced from reference TRBV5-1 and TRBJ1-2, is KAGVTQTPRYLIKTRGQQVTLSCSPISGHRSVSWYQQTPGQGLQFLFEYFSETQRNKGNFPGRFSGRQFSNSRSEMNVSTLELGDSALYLCASSSGTGGLSRGYTFGSGTRLTVV.